Shown below are 32 T cell receptor beta chains from a single sample sequenced in a study of monozygotic twins with inflammatory bowel disease. TCRdb re-called the 5' RACE reads and gives one entry per CDR3 protein, without DNA. The listing records about 330,000 distinct CDR3 sequences. The sample was blood. These receptors were taken from a human donor with ulcerative colitis or Crohn's disease, or a healthy co-twin of an affected twin (not recorded which).

This chain joins TRBV5-4 and TRBJ2-3; TCRdb's D gene call, TRBD1, goes unchecked for lack of DNA. Per germline, CDR1 SGHNT and CDR2 YYREEE (reference sequence). The CDR3 loop spans 14 amino acids. Here the CDR3 reads CASSFGGQGDTQYF.

This chain uses TRBV5-1 with TRBJ2-5; TCRdb outputs TRBD2, but without DNA this stays unchecked. The CDR3 runs to 15 residues. Germline CDR1 and CDR2: SGHRS and YFSETQ. The CDR3 protein is CASSLSGTDQETQYF.

The chain recombines TRBV20-1 with TRBJ2-3; the TCRdb D gene call, TRBD1, has no DNA to confirm it. The CDR3 spans 16 residues. CDR1 and CDR2 from the germline V gene are DFQATT and SNEGSKA (reference sequence). This CDR3 is CSARDDRDRSGDTQYF.

This chain links TRBV5-6 with TRBJ1-2; TCRdb reports TRBD1, a call that lacks DNA to check it against. From germline, CDR1 is SGHDT and CDR2 YYEEEE. There are 14 residues in the CDR3. The CDR3 loop reads CASSRGQINYGYTF.

The CDR3 sequence: CASSLDPGTSGRGGDEQFF. The chain carries TRBV11-2 and TRBJ2-1; TCRdb reports TRBD2, a call that lacks DNA to check it against. There are 19 residues in the CDR3. Germline loops: CDR1 SGHAT, CDR2 FQNNGV.

This CDR3 is CASSFFGGGGANVLTF. V usage is TRBV27 and J usage is TRBJ2-6; the TCRdb call, TRBD1, lacks DNA for checking. The CDR3 contains 16 residues. CDR1 is MNHEY, CDR2 SMNVEV, per germline (reference sequence).

The rearrangement uses TRBV4-3 and TRBJ2-7; there is no DNA to check the TCRdb D call of TRBD1. In germline, CDR1 is LGHNA, CDR2 YSLEER. CDR3 length: 15 amino acids. The CDR3 spells CASTPGTGFSYEQYF.

This rearrangement joins TRBV5-1 to TRBJ2-6; the D gene TCRdb calls, TRBD1, cannot be checked with no DNA. This CDR3 is 17 amino acids long. Germline CDR1 reads SGHRS; CDR2 reads YFSETQ. This CDR3 is CASSLLGVLSGANVLTF.

The chain employs TRBV7-2 and TRBJ2-5. Germline values: CDR1 SGHTA, CDR2 FQGNSA. CDR3 length: 14 amino acids. The CDR3 loop is CASSLGSIKETQYF.

The CDR3 sequence is CAISPQRGEVDTQYF. The chain joins TRBV10-3 to TRBJ2-3; TCRdb picks TRBD2, but there is no DNA to check that call. The germline V gene encodes CDR1 ENHRY and CDR2 SYGVKD. CDR3 length equals 15 residues.

The genes are TRBV6-2 or TRBV6-3 and TRBJ1-5; TCRdb proposes TRBD1, but this gene call is untestable without DNA. Per the germline V gene, CDR1 is MNHEY and CDR2 is SVGEGT. This CDR3 spans 14 amino acids. The CDR3: CATGGALSNQPQHF.

This sequence joins TRBV24-1 and TRBJ2-3; absent DNA, TCRdb's TRBD1 call cannot be checked. This CDR3 contains 16 residues. Per the germline V gene, CDR1 is KGHDR and CDR2 is SFDVKD. CDR3 sequence: CATSALTGQYTDTQYF.

The rearrangement links TRBV5-1 to TRBJ2-7; checking the TCRdb D call of TRBD1 is not possible without DNA. CDR3 size: 18 residues. Germline values: CDR1 SGHRS, CDR2 YFSETQ. CDR3 sequence: CASSLGPVWRNLTYEQYF.

This chain connects TRBV5-4 to TRBJ2-1; TCRdb designates TRBD2, a call that cannot be tested without DNA. CDR1 and CDR2 from the germline V gene are SGHNT and YYREEE (reference sequence). CDR3 length equals 16 residues. This CDR3 reads CASSLEAGGRYNEQFF.

The chain uses TRBV20-1 and TRBJ1-6; there is no DNA to check the TCRdb D call of TRBD1. This CDR3 has 16 amino acids. CDR1 is DFQATT, CDR2 SNEGSKA, per germline (reference sequence). Here the CDR3 reads CSARTRVGAGNSPLHF.

The V gene is TRBV20-1, the J gene TRBJ1-4; the TCRdb call, TRBD1, lacks DNA for checking. The germline gives CDR1 DFQATT, CDR2 SNEGSKA (reference sequence). The CDR3 runs 15 residues. The CDR3 sequence is CSAPDRGQANEKLFF.

The J gene is TRBJ1-1, the V gene TRBV9. The CDR3 has 13 amino acids. Germline V gene sequence: CDR1 SGDLS, CDR2 YYNGEE. CDR3 protein: CASSVTWNTEAFF. The full variable domain, rest sourced from reference TRBV9 and TRBJ1-1, is DSGVTQTPKHLITATGQRVTLRCSPRSGDLSVYWYQQSLDQGLQFLIQYYNGEERAKGNILERFSAQQFPDLHSELNLSSLELGDSALYFCASSVTWNTEAFFGQGTRLTVV.

V is TRBV4-1 and J is TRBJ2-1; TCRdb picks TRBD1, but there is no DNA to check that call. CDR3 length equals 16 residues. Germline V gene data show CDR1 as MGHRA and CDR2 as YSYEKL. CDR3 sequence: CASSPALPGPYNEQFF.

The V call is TRBV29-1, the J call TRBJ1-2. Germline CDR1 SQVTM, CDR2 ANQGSEA. The CDR3 totals 12 residues. Here the CDR3 reads CSVELRNYGYTF.

The rearrangement links TRBV5-3 to TRBJ1-1; the D call of TRBD1 rests on TCRdb alone, since no DNA is present to check it. TRBV5-3 belongs to the ORF category, with a function that is uncertain. The CDR3 covers 13 residues. This CDR3 is CVRSLEQGAEAFF.

The CDR3 sequence is CASSPSPPGLYNEQFF. The chain recombines TRBV7-2 with TRBJ2-1; TCRdb lists TRBD2, though no DNA is available to test this call. Germline V gene sequence: CDR1 SGHTA, CDR2 FQGNSA. CDR3 length: 16 amino acids.

This rearrangement joins TRBV30 to TRBJ1-3; checking the TCRdb D call of TRBD1 is not possible without DNA. CDR1 GTSNPN and CDR2 SVGIG come from the germline V gene (reference sequence). The CDR3 is made up of 13 amino acids. CDR3 sequence: CAWIQGAGYTIYF.

The chain joins TRBV11-3 to TRBJ2-4; the D gene TCRdb calls, TRBD1, cannot be checked with no DNA. The CDR3 totals 15 residues. Germline V gene lookup returns CDR1 SGHNT and CDR2 YENEEA. The CDR3 loop reads CASSLGQGGKNIQYF.

The gene calls are TRBV29-1 and TRBJ1-2. In germline, CDR1 is SQVTM, CDR2 ANQGSEA. The CDR3 runs 15 residues. The CDR3 here is CSVEGGSSRNYGYTF.

This chain joins TRBV6-1 and TRBJ2-7; TCRdb's D call of TRBD1 is untestable without DNA. The CDR3 runs 15 residues. Germline CDR1 is MNHNS and CDR2 is SASEGT. CDR3 region: CASSDRARGINEQYF.

The CDR3 sequence: CASSRDIQETQYF. The genes are TRBV18 and TRBJ2-5; with no DNA, the TCRdb D assignment of TRBD1 cannot be verified. Germline CDR1 and CDR2: KGHSH and LQKENI. The CDR3 extends over 13 amino acids.

V and J are TRBV6-2 or TRBV6-3 and TRBJ2-7. Germline-derived CDR1 and CDR2 are MNHEY and SVGEGT. This CDR3 is built from 11 residues. The CDR3 sequence: CASGTTYEQYF.

The chain uses TRBV5-1 and TRBJ2-5. Germline-derived CDR1 and CDR2 are SGHRS and YFSETQ. The CDR3 totals 14 residues. The CDR3 reads CASSFGPSEETQYF.

The chain links TRBV10-3 to TRBJ2-2. Germline CDR1 ENHRY, CDR2 SYGVKD. This CDR3 comprises 14 residues. CDR3 protein: CASKRVDDPGELFF.

The chain uses TRBV7-8 and TRBJ2-3; checking the TCRdb D call of TRBD2 is not possible without DNA. Germline V gene lookup returns CDR1 SGHVS and CDR2 FQNEAQ. This CDR3 region has 19 residues. The CDR3 here is CASSLPRSGRMGGTDTQYF.

The rearrangement joins TRBV20-1 to TRBJ2-1; the TCRdb D gene call, TRBD2, has no DNA to confirm it. Looked up from germline, CDR1 is DFQATT and CDR2 is SNEGSKA (reference sequence). There are 15 residues in the CDR3. The CDR3 reads CSASLGTRSVHEQFF.

CDR3 residues: CAISDLMTGQSSYNEQFF. V and J are TRBV10-3 and TRBJ2-1; lacking DNA, the TRBD1 call made by TCRdb goes unchecked. The CDR3 is 18 residues long. Germline CDR1 ENHRY, CDR2 SYGVKD.